This entry lists 5 T cell receptor beta chains sequenced from one sample in a study of shared clonotypes between healthy human individuals. Clones were sequenced by immunoSEQ multiplex PCR, and TCRdb holds only the in-frame ones, with some missing. The data show approximately 1,000,000 clones, about 80% seen once. Sample: memory CD4+ T cells from PBMCs. Subset denoted: CD45RA-negative fraction. Every receptor here comes from a man between 18 and 29 years old in good health. Some clones in this sample may be carry-over from other donors' samples.

The table lists this clone with many counts. This sequence joins TRBV6-1 and TRBJ1-5; no clear D. Trimming cost V 8 bases and J 5 bases, with 16 bases left between them. The germline CDR1 and CDR2 sequences are MNHNS and SASEGT. The CDR3 totals 14 residues. The CDR3 DNA reads as TGTGCCAGCCAGGCAGGTTCTGGGGATCAGCCCCAGCATTTT. This sequence encodes CASQAGSGDQPQHF.

This chain uses TRBV5-1 with TRBJ2-7; 8 bases are shared with TRBD1. V was clipped by 3 bases and J by 1 base; unmatched bases: 6. Germline values: CDR1 SGHRS, CDR2 YFSETQ. The CDR3 runs 15 residues. CDR3 nucleotide sequence: TGCGCCAGCAGCTCCCCCGGACAGGGATCCTACGAGCAGTACTTC. Translated, it gives CASSSPGQGSYEQYF. The variable domain in full, completed from reference TRBV5-1 and TRBJ2-7, reads KAGVTQTPRYLIKTRGQQVTLSCSPISGHRSVSWYQQTPGQGLQFLFEYFSETQRNKGNFPGRFSGRQFSNSRSEMNVSTLELGDSALYLCASSSPGQGSYEQYFGPGTRLTVT.

This clone occurred a few times. The genes are TRBV27 and TRBJ2-7, with 9 bases lining up with TRBD1. This CDR3 is 13 amino acids long. Germline V gene data show CDR1 as MNHEY and CDR2 as SMNVEV (reference sequence). V trimming: 7 bases; J trimming: 1 base; junction bases outside the gene matches: 2. Written as DNA, the CDR3 is TGTGCCAGCAAAGACAGGGGGTCCTACGAGCAGTACTTC. This codes for CASKDRGSYEQYF.

A remark on this clone: The same CDR3 is also encoded by other DNA sequences in this sample. The chain couples TRBV28 to TRBJ1-4; D not certain. Germline CDR1 is MDHEN and CDR2 is SYDVKM. This CDR3 has 11 residues. Trimming removed 6 bases from V and 5 bases from J, with 4 bases in between. The CDR3 region is CASSRNEKLFF. In nucleotides, the CDR3 is TGTGCCAGCAGCCGAAATGAAAAACTGTTTTTT.

This rearrangement joins TRBV9 to TRBJ1-4; D is uncertain. Germline CDR1 and CDR2: SGDLS and YYNGEE. The CDR3 has 11 residues. V dropped 3 bases and J dropped 8 bases, with 5 bases sitting between them. DNA of the CDR3: TGTGCCAGCAGCGGAGGAGAAAAACTGTTTTTT. The encoded protein is CASSGGEKLFF.